This T cell receptor (beta chain) was observed in a study of blood T cell repertoires in COVID-19. At the level of the study: Nucleic acid was either cDNA or gDNA, and it came from T cells, B-cell-depleted T cells, or PBMCs.

V was pared by 4 bases and J by 7 bases, with 14 bases of the junction left unmatched. This CDR3 spans 16 amino acids. The germline V gene has CDR1 SGHDT and CDR2 YYEEEE. TCRdb keeps only in-frame clones here, not all; method: immunoSEQ multiplex PCR. The sample holds about 200,000 clones, roughly 81% seen once. The chain uses TRBV5-6 and TRBJ2-7, with 10 positions matching TRBD2. The sample was peripheral blood. The source is a woman aged 50 to 60 with active or convalescent COVID-19. CDR3 nucleotide sequence: TGTGCCAGCAGCGGACGTGTGGCTAGCGGGGGTCTGGAGCAGTACGTC. It yields the protein CASSGRVASGGLEQYV.